A single sample gave rise to the 22 T cell receptor beta chains below, sequenced in a study of cytotoxic CD8 clonotypes in ibrutinib-treated CLL. TCRdb keeps only in-frame clones here, not all; method: immunoSEQ multiplex PCR. The sample records roughly 40,000 clones, 68% being singletons. This specimen consisted of PBMCs, obtained at disease progression, from a patient treated with ibrutinib. Every receptor here comes from a human donor with chronic lymphocytic leukemia.

CDR3 protein: CARWAGQGLYSNQPQHF. DNA for the CDR3: TGTGCCAGATGGGCGGGACAGGGGCTTTATAGCAATCAGCCCCAGCATTTT. This chain joins TRBV9 and TRBJ1-5, with 10 bases identical to TRBD1. Germline CDR1 and CDR2: SGDLS and YYNGEE. The CDR3 loop spans 17 amino acids. The junction had 11 bases not matched to a gene; V was cut back by 8 bases and J by 0 bases.

The chain recombines TRBV7-6 with TRBJ2-7; 8 bases align to TRBD2. This CDR3 region has 15 residues. After removal of 5 bases from V and 4 bases from J, the junction contained 10 bases not matched to a gene. From germline, CDR1 is SGHVS and CDR2 FNYEAQ. The chain's CDR3 is CASSLAGGAGYEQYF. The CDR3 DNA follows: TGTGCCAGCAGCCTCGCCGGGGGGGCCGGATACGAGCAGTACTTC.

The J gene is TRBJ1-2, the V gene TRBV7-9, with D possibly matching TRBD1 (6 bases). There are 16 residues in the CDR3. V was pared by 6 bases and J by 8 bases, with 25 bases between. The V gene's germline CDR1 is SEHNR and CDR2 FQNEAQ (reference sequence). The CDR3 sequence is CASSPSRLNTGRGYTF. CDR3 nucleotides: TGTGCCAGCAGTCCATCTCGTTTGAATACAGGGAGAGGCTACACCTTC.

The rearrangement uses TRBV7-9 and TRBJ2-5; 7 nucleotides agree with TRBD2. After removal of 1 base from V and 3 bases from J, the junction contained 2 bases not matched to a gene. CDR3 length: 14 amino acids. Looked up from germline, CDR1 is SEHNR and CDR2 is FQNEAQ (reference sequence). This CDR3 reads CASSLGLAEETQYF. The CDR3 DNA is TGTGCCAGCAGCTTAGGACTAGCAGAAGAGACCCAGTACTTC.

The V call is TRBV9, the J call TRBJ2-4; D not resolved. Per the germline V gene, CDR1 is SGDLS and CDR2 is YYNGEE. V lost 0 bases and J 0 bases, leaving 10 bases between the germline ends. This CDR3 contains 16 residues. The CDR3 here is CASSVAASLAKNIQYF. In DNA, the CDR3 is TGTGCCAGCAGCGTAGCAGCGTCCTTAGCCAAAAACATTCAGTACTTC.

V is TRBV19 and J is TRBJ1-1; perhaps TRBD1 as D (5 bases). The V end was cut by 8 bases, the J end by 0 bases, with 10 bases between. Germline loops: CDR1 LNHDA, CDR2 SQIVND (reference sequence). The CDR3 totals 13 residues. CDR3 coding DNA: TGTGCCAGTCGGCCAGGGTTGAACACTGAAGCTTTCTTT. It yields the protein CASRPGLNTEAFF.

The J gene is TRBJ2-2, the V gene TRBV4-1, with TRBD2 matching 7 bases. This CDR3 has 18 amino acids. The junction had 8 bases not matched to a gene; V was cut back by 1 base and J by 0 bases. Germline values: CDR1 MGHRA, CDR2 YSYEKL. CDR3 bases: TGCGCCAGCAGCCAAGTGGCTAGCGGAGCTACGAACACCGGGGAGCTGTTTTTT. The encoded protein is CASSQVASGATNTGELFF.

This chain links TRBV5-8 with TRBJ2-1, with TRBD2 matching over 10 bases. The CDR3 covers 16 residues. V shed 3 bases, J shed 7 bases, and the junction held 10 bases outside the gene matches. The germline CDR1 and CDR2 sequences are SGHTS and YDEGEE. The CDR3 region has the DNA TGTGCCAGCAGCTCACGACTAGCGGGTGGTATAAATGAGCAGTTCTTC. Translated, it gives CASSSRLAGGINEQFF.

The chain is built from TRBV4-3 and TRBJ1-1; D gene uncertain. V lost 0 bases and J 6 bases, leaving 14 bases between the germline ends. This CDR3 region has 15 residues. Germline CDR1 and CDR2: LGHNA and YSLEER. The chain's CDR3 is CASSQEGSPSAEAFF. The CDR3 DNA sequence: TGCGCCAGCAGCCAAGAAGGGTCCCCGAGCGCTGAAGCTTTCTTT.

The chain's CDR3 is CASSLVVTMKETQYF. The DNA of the CDR3 is TGTGCCAGCAGCTTAGTAGTGACTATGAAAGAGACCCAGTACTTC. The gene calls are TRBV7-6 and TRBJ2-5, with a weak D call TRBD2 (5 bases). Germline lookup yields CDR1 SGHVS and CDR2 FNYEAQ. V was trimmed by 1 base and J by 3 bases, leaving 12 bases between them. The length of the CDR3 is 15 residues.

This clone was observed a handful of times. The genes are TRBV19 and TRBJ1-2; D possibly corresponds to TRBD1 (5 bases). V was clipped by 5 bases and J by 1 base, with 11 bases between them. This CDR3 has 14 residues. Germline V CDR1 and CDR2: LNHDA, SQIVND (reference sequence). CDR3 protein: CASSRDGHNYGYTF. The CDR3 DNA sequence: TGTGCCAGTAGTCGGGACGGACATAACTATGGCTACACCTTC. Full variable domain (missing parts from reference TRBV19 and TRBJ1-2): DGGITQSPKYLFRKEGQNVTLSCEQNLNHDAMYWYRQDPGQGLRLIYYSQIVNDFQKGDIAEGYSVSREKKESFPLTVTSAQKNPTAFYLCASSRDGHNYGYTFGSGTRLTVV.

The genes are TRBV7-6 and TRBJ1-3, with TRBD1 as a possible D gene (6 bases). The germline V gene has CDR1 SGHVS and CDR2 FNYEAQ. Deletions cut 1 base from V and 1 base from J, with 14 bases between. The CDR3 has 17 amino acids. The chain's CDR3 is CASSLDPQGGSGNTIYF. The CDR3 DNA follows: TGTGCCAGCAGCTTAGATCCACAAGGGGGATCTGGAAACACCATATATTTT.

The V gene is TRBV5-6, the J gene TRBJ1-2; 7 positions agree with TRBD1. The germline V gene has CDR1 SGHDT and CDR2 YYEEEE. The CDR3 has 13 residues. With V trimmed by 0 bases and J by 6 bases, 2 bases remained unmatched. CDR3 sequence reads: CASSLDTGDGYTF. The CDR3 bases are TGTGCCAGCAGCTTGGACACAGGGGATGGCTACACCTTC.

The CDR3 DNA sequence: TGTGCCACCAGCAGGACCACAGGGGCAGGACAGCCCCAGCATTTT. Its translation is CATSRTTGAGQPQHF. V usage is TRBV15 and J usage is TRBJ1-5, with 7 bases lining up with TRBD1. The CDR3 is 15 amino acids. Germline values: CDR1 LNHNV, CDR2 YYDKDF (reference sequence). The J segment lost 7 bases and the V segment lost 3 bases, leaving 9 bases of the junction unmatched.

For this clone: This sample also contains other DNA sequences that code for the same CDR3. The chain employs TRBV18 and TRBJ2-2; 7 bases fit TRBD1. The CDR3 is 15 amino acids. J gave up 2 bases and V 3 bases, and 3 bases lay outside the gene matches. CDR1 is KGHSH, CDR2 LQKENI, per germline. CDR3 region: CASSPDRTNTGELFF. In DNA, the CDR3 is TGTGCCAGCTCACCGGACAGGACCAACACCGGGGAGCTGTTTTTT.

The chain carries TRBV7-8 and TRBJ2-1; TRBD2 agrees at 9 bases. V lost 5 bases, J lost 9 bases, and 8 bases stayed unmatched. The germline gives CDR1 SGHVS, CDR2 FQNEAQ. The CDR3 consists of 14 residues. CDR3 bases: TGTGCCAGCAGCGGTGTAGCGGGAGTTGGTGAGCAGTTCTTC. The encoded protein is CASSGVAGVGEQFF.

This clone has more than one count but fewer than ten. The chain carries TRBV27 and TRBJ2-1; possible D gene TRBD2, 5 bases. The CDR3 length is 12 residues. CDR1 and CDR2 (germline): MNHEY, SMNVEV (reference sequence). Trimming removed 3 bases from V and 5 bases from J, with 5 bases in between. The CDR3 region has the DNA TGTGCCAGCAGTTTGCGGGACAATGAGCAGTTCTTC. It translates to CASSLRDNEQFF.

This chain joins TRBV30 and TRBJ2-7; TRBD1 aligns across 12 bases. CDR1 GTSNPN and CDR2 SVGIG come from the germline V gene (reference sequence). There are 15 residues in the CDR3. J gave up 5 bases and V 0 bases, and 5 bases lay outside the gene matches. Here the CDR3 DNA reads TGTGCCTGGAGTGTAGGGACAGGGGGCTGGAACGAGCAGTACTTC. The encoded protein is CAWSVGTGGWNEQYF.

The V call is TRBV7-2, the J call TRBJ2-5; no clear D. Germline CDR1 is SGHTA and CDR2 is FQGNSA. Trimming pared 4 bases from V and 0 bases from J, leaving 6 bases between. CDR3 size: 13 residues. The CDR3 bases are TGTGCCAGCAGCTCCCGAAACCAAGAGACCCAGTACTTC. It translates to CASSSRNQETQYF. Complete variable domain (other parts from reference TRBV7-2 and TRBJ2-5): GAGVSQSPSNKVTEKGKDVELRCDPISGHTALYWYRQSLGQGLEFLIYFQGNSAPDKSGLPSDRFSAERTGGSVSTLTIQRTQQEDSAVYLCASSSRNQETQYFGPGTRLLVL.

The chain has TRBV11-3 and TRBJ2-2; TRBD2 agrees at 7 bases. The CDR3 covers 15 residues. Germline loops: CDR1 SGHNT, CDR2 YENEEA. The J segment lost 5 bases and the V segment lost 3 bases, leaving 6 bases of the junction unmatched. The DNA of the CDR3 is TGTGCCAGCAGCTTGAGGGAGGGCGGGACCGGGGAGCTGTTTTTT. As protein: CASSLREGGTGELFF.

The chain has TRBV30 and TRBJ1-6, with D possibly TRBD1 on 5 matching bases. There are 14 residues in the CDR3. Trimming shortened V by 5 bases and J by 12 bases, and 20 bases separated the two germline ends. Germline V gene data show CDR1 as GTSNPN and CDR2 as SVGIG (reference sequence). The CDR3 loop reads CAWCQGYLGGPLHF. The CDR3 nucleotides are TGTGCCTGGTGCCAGGGCTATTTAGGCGGACCCCTCCACTTT.

This clone was picked up a small number of times. The rearrangement joins TRBV6-6 to TRBJ1-2; D unclear. The CDR3 is 12 residues long. Deletions cut 7 bases from V and 1 base from J, with 7 bases between. Per germline, CDR1 MNHNY and CDR2 SVGAGI (reference sequence). The DNA of the CDR3 is TGTGCCAGCACCTCCGTTAACTATGGCTACACCTTC. It translates to CASTSVNYGYTF.